These 28 T cell receptor beta chains came from one sample sequenced in a study of blood T cell repertoires in COVID-19. Generated by immunoSEQ multiplex PCR, the TCRdb table keeps only in-frame clones and is missing some. The sample contains 250,000 to 300,000 clones, less than 85% of which appear only once. Sequenced material: peripheral blood. These receptors all stem from a woman between 18 and 30 years old with acute or convalescent COVID-19.

On this clone: Other nucleotide sequences from this sample produce the same CDR3. The CDR3 DNA sequence: TGCGCCAGCAGCTCGCAGGGGACCGGGGAGCTGTTTTTT. Its protein is CASSSQGTGELFF. The chain employs TRBV5-1 and TRBJ2-2; TRBD1 might be the D (6 bases). CDR1 SGHRS and CDR2 YFSETQ come from the germline V gene. Trimming cost V 3 bases and J 5 bases, with 8 bases left between them. The CDR3 runs 13 residues.

The rearrangement links TRBV29-1 to TRBJ1-4; 9 bases align to TRBD1. V gave up 7 bases and J gave up 4 bases; unmatched junction bases: 7. The CDR3 extends over 14 amino acids. Germline CDR1 is SQVTM and CDR2 is ANQGSEA. DNA for the CDR3: TGCAGCGCCACAGGGGGCAGAAGTAATGAAAAACTGTTTTTT. Its protein product is CSATGGRSNEKLFF.

This chain connects TRBV4-3 to TRBJ2-1; 9 bases align to TRBD2. Germline CDR1 is LGHNA and CDR2 is YSLEER. This CDR3 has 16 amino acids. J was trimmed by 8 bases and V by 2 bases; bases with no gene match: 10. The CDR3 DNA sequence: TGCGCCAGCAGCCAATACGGGACTAGCACAGGGGATGAGCAGTTCTTC. Its translation: CASSQYGTSTGDEQFF.

The rearrangement joins TRBV19 to TRBJ2-4; 10 bases line up with TRBD1. After removal of 3 bases from V and 1 base from J, the junction contained 6 bases not matched to a gene. The CDR3 is made up of 17 amino acids. Germline V gives CDR1 LNHDA, CDR2 SQIVND (reference sequence). The CDR3 here is CASSMGQGLVAKNIQYF. The CDR3 DNA reads TGTGCCAGTAGTATGGGACAGGGGTTGGTGGCCAAAAACATTCAGTACTTC. The whole variable domain, remainder taken from reference TRBV19 and TRBJ2-4, is DGGITQSPKYLFRKEGQNVTLSCEQNLNHDAMYWYRQDPGQGLRLIYYSQIVNDFQKGDIAEGYSVSREKKESFPLTVTSAQKNPTAFYLCASSMGQGLVAKNIQYFGAGTRLSVL.

The chain carries TRBV28 and TRBJ2-7, with TRBD2 matching over 12 bases. Germline V gene lookup returns CDR1 MDHEN and CDR2 SYDVKM. The length of the CDR3 is 16 residues. Trimming at V came to 3 bases and at J to 6 bases, leaving 9 bases not matched to a gene. The CDR3 DNA is TGTGCCAGCAGTTTTTCGACTAGCGGGAGCCTGGGCGAGCAGTACTTC. Translation: CASSFSTSGSLGEQYF. The variable domain in full, completed from reference TRBV28 and TRBJ2-7, reads DVKVTQSSRYLVKRTGEKVFLECVQDMDHENMFWYRQDPGLGLRLIYFSYDVKMKEKGDIPEGYSVSREKKERFSLILESASTNQTSMYLCASSFSTSGSLGEQYFGPGTRLTVT.

The chain links TRBV7-2 to TRBJ2-2; 9 bases fit TRBD2. The CDR3 spans 17 residues. V lost 4 bases to trimming and J lost 0 bases; unmatched junction nucleotides: 6. CDR1 and CDR2 (germline): SGHTA, FQGNSA. CDR3 residues: CASSSPASGANTGELFF. The DNA for the CDR3 is TGTGCCAGCAGCTCCCCCGCTAGCGGGGCGAACACCGGGGAGCTGTTTTTT.

V usage is TRBV27 and J usage is TRBJ2-1; the match to TRBD1 covers 8 bases. The CDR3 contains 16 residues. Germline V gives CDR1 MNHEY, CDR2 SMNVEV (reference sequence). Unmatched junction bases numbered 11, after V lost 3 bases and J lost 7 bases. CDR3 loop: CASSLATGGFFNEQFF. CDR3 nucleotides: TGTGCCAGCAGTTTGGCAACAGGGGGTTTCTTTAATGAGCAGTTCTTC.

This chain's CDR3 is CASSGGESYNEQFF. The CDR3 nucleotides are TGCGCCAGCAGTGGGGGGGAATCCTACAATGAGCAGTTCTTC. The chain couples TRBV5-1 to TRBJ2-1, with TRBD2 identical over 7 bases. Germline CDR1 and CDR2: SGHRS and YFSETQ. With V trimmed by 5 bases and J by 1 base, 3 bases remained unmatched. The CDR3 totals 14 residues.

This sequence joins TRBV9 and TRBJ1-2; tentatively, D is TRBD1 (6 bases). V gave up 4 bases and J gave up 1 base, with 11 bases separating them. The CDR3 runs to 14 residues. CDR1 SGDLS and CDR2 YYNGEE come from the germline V gene. The CDR3 bases are TGTGCCAGCAGCCCAGAGGGGGTTAACTATGGCTACACCTTC. Amino acid sequence: CASSPEGVNYGYTF.

This chain joins TRBV7-3 and TRBJ2-1; D gene ambiguous. There are 13 residues in the CDR3. Germline V CDR1 and CDR2: SGHTA, FQGTGA. The V gene lost 2 bases and the J gene lost 6 bases, with 8 bases spanning the gap. The CDR3 coding sequence is TGTGCCAGCAGCTTACTCTCGTCCAATGAGCAGTTCTTC. The encoded protein is CASSLLSSNEQFF. The variable domain in full, completed from reference TRBV7-3 and TRBJ2-1, reads GAGVSQTPSNKVTEKGKYVELRCDPISGHTALYWYRQSLGQGPEFLIYFQGTGAADDSGLPNDRFFAVRPEGSVSTLKIQRTERGDSAVYLCASSLLSSNEQFFGPGTRLTVL.

V gene TRBV27 combines with J gene TRBJ2-4, with a weak D call TRBD1 (5 bases). The CDR3 has 15 amino acids. V was cut by 4 bases and J by 0 bases, with 10 bases left in between. Looked up from germline, CDR1 is MNHEY and CDR2 is SMNVEV (reference sequence). The CDR3 is CASSSGQVAKNIQYF. The CDR3 DNA reads as TGTGCCAGCAGTTCCGGACAAGTAGCCAAAAACATTCAGTACTTC.

The chain recombines TRBV18 with TRBJ1-6, with 10 bases matching TRBD1. The CDR3 is 17 residues long. CDR1 is KGHSH and CDR2 is LQKENI in the germline V gene. V shed 2 bases, J shed 9 bases, and the junction held 10 bases outside the gene matches. In DNA form, the CDR3 reads TGTGCCAGCTCACCAAGTATCGGGACAGGGGTAGCTTCACCCCTCCACTTT. Translating it yields CASSPSIGTGVASPLHF.

The chain has TRBV10-3 and TRBJ1-2; D uncertain. This CDR3 has 14 amino acids. The germline gives CDR1 ENHRY, CDR2 SYGVKD. Deletions cut 0 bases from V and 4 bases from J, with 9 bases between. The CDR3 nucleotides read TGTGCCATCAGTGAGTCGGCGGGTTCCTATGGCTACACCTTC. It encodes CAISESAGSYGYTF.

The J gene is TRBJ2-7, the V gene TRBV12-3 or TRBV12-4; 8 positions agree with TRBD1. The junction had 4 bases not matched to a gene; V was cut back by 6 bases and J by 3 bases. This CDR3 comprises 13 residues. CDR3 in amino acids: CASRGTGYYEQYF. CDR3 bases: TGTGCCAGCAGGGGGACAGGCTACTACGAGCAGTACTTC.

The chain employs TRBV2 and TRBJ2-7; 10 nucleotides align to TRBD1. CDR1 and CDR2 from the germline V gene are SNHLY and FYNNEI. The trim removed 6 bases at V and 2 bases at J, leaving 4 bases unmatched. CDR3 length equals 14 residues. CDR3 sequence (DNA): TGTGCCAGCAGGGGGACAGGGGCGACCTACGAGCAGTACTTC. Its translation: CASRGTGATYEQYF. The whole variable domain, filled in from reference TRBV2 and TRBJ2-7, reads EPEVTQTPSHQVTQMGQEVILRCVPISNHLYFYWYRQILGQKVEFLVSFYNNEISEKSEIFDDQFSVERPDGSNFTLKIRSTKLEDSAMYFCASRGTGATYEQYFGPGTRLTVT.

The chain recombines TRBV10-1 with TRBJ1-5, with D unclear. The CDR3 has 18 amino acids. V lost 3 bases, J lost 1 base, and 19 bases lay in between. The germline gives CDR1 WNHNN, CDR2 SYGVQD (reference sequence). CDR3 nucleotide sequence: TGCGCCAGCAGTGAACGACTCCCAAAGACTCGGAGCAATCAGCCCCAGCATTTT. It yields the protein CASSERLPKTRSNQPQHF.

This chain connects TRBV27 to TRBJ2-1, with 8 positions matching TRBD2. Trimming took 3 bases from V and 7 from J; bases not matched to a gene: 8. The CDR3 is 15 amino acids. CDR1 is MNHEY, CDR2 SMNVEV, per germline (reference sequence). This CDR3 reads CASSLPGGPFNEQFF. DNA of the CDR3: TGTGCCAGCAGTTTGCCGGGAGGGCCCTTTAATGAGCAGTTCTTC.

The chain is built from TRBV4-3 and TRBJ2-6; perhaps TRBD1 as D (5 bases). Germline-derived CDR1 and CDR2 are LGHNA and YSLEER. Trimming removed 0 bases from V and 0 bases from J, with 18 bases in between. The CDR3 contains 20 residues. CDR3 sequence reads: CASSQEIPRTPISGANVLTF. CDR3 bases: TGCGCCAGCAGCCAAGAAATACCCAGGACACCGATCTCTGGGGCCAACGTCCTGACTTTC.

V gene TRBV7-9 combines with J gene TRBJ1-1, with 8 bases lining up with TRBD1. CDR3 length: 15 amino acids. V trimming: 3 bases; J trimming: 5 bases; junction bases outside the gene matches: 8. The germline V gene encodes CDR1 SEHNR and CDR2 FQNEAQ (reference sequence). CDR3 amino acids: CASSFGQGGYTEAFF. The CDR3 DNA is TGTGCCAGCAGCTTCGGACAGGGCGGCTATACTGAAGCTTTCTTT.

This clone came up once. This chain connects TRBV14 to TRBJ2-3; TRBD2 matches at 9 bases. In germline, CDR1 is SGHDN, CDR2 FVKESK. The CDR3 spans 19 residues. With V trimmed by 0 bases and J by 2 bases, 12 bases remained unmatched. CDR3 DNA sequence: TGTGCCAGCAGCCAAGATTTCGAACCGCTAGCGGGACTCACAGATACGCAGTATTTT. Its translation is CASSQDFEPLAGLTDTQYF.

This clone was observed many times. The chain carries TRBV7-2 and TRBJ1-6; D is possibly TRBD1 (6 bases). The CDR3 length is 14 residues. Trimming left V 1 base short and J 9 bases short, with 10 bases between. CDR1 SGHTA and CDR2 FQGNSA come from the germline V gene. In nucleotides, the CDR3 is TGTGCCAGCAGCTTAGGAGACAGGAGTTCACCCCTCCACTTT. Amino acid sequence: CASSLGDRSSPLHF. The whole variable domain, filled in from reference TRBV7-2 and TRBJ1-6, reads GAGVSQSPSNKVTEKGKDVELRCDPISGHTALYWYRQSLGQGLEFLIYFQGNSAPDKSGLPSDRFSAERTGGSVSTLTIQRTQQEDSAVYLCASSLGDRSSPLHFGNGTRLTVT.

The chain couples TRBV6-5 to TRBJ1-1; possibly TRBD1 for D (5 bases). V was shortened by 5 bases and J by 5 bases, with 15 bases between the two germline ends. This CDR3 spans 14 amino acids. Germline V gives CDR1 MNHEY, CDR2 SVGAGI. CDR3 coding DNA: TGTGCCAGCAGTCCCCCGGGGGTGACGACTGAAGCTTTCTTT. It translates to CASSPPGVTTEAFF.

The rearrangement links TRBV15 to TRBJ2-7; weak D call: TRBD2 (6 bases). Trimming stripped 0 bases from V and 5 bases from J, with 17 bases between. Germline V CDR1 and CDR2: LNHNV, YYDKDF (reference sequence). The CDR3 runs to 16 residues. Here the CDR3 reads CATSREGGIFLDEQYF. The CDR3 DNA is TGTGCCACCAGCAGAGAAGGCGGGATTTTTCTGGACGAGCAGTACTTC.

V and J are TRBV29-1 and TRBJ2-7, with TRBD1 matching over 7 bases. The CDR3 has 15 residues. CDR1 and CDR2 from the germline V gene are SQVTM and ANQGSEA. The ends lost 6 bases at V and 0 bases at J; junction bases unmatched: 11. The CDR3 region is CSVLNPGTVSYEQYF. In nucleotides, the CDR3 is TGCAGCGTCCTCAACCCCGGGACAGTCTCCTACGAGCAGTACTTC.

As concerns this clone: Relative to the germline gene, one junction end is altered; a read error may explain this. The genes are TRBV7-3 and TRBJ1-1; D remains ambiguous. Germline loops: CDR1 SGHTA, CDR2 FQGTGA. CDR3 length equals 13 residues. The CDR3 bases are TGTGCCTCGACTGGGGAGGACTACACTGAAGCTGTCTTT. Its translation: CASTGEDYTEAVF.

The chain combines TRBV5-5 with TRBJ2-5, with a tentative D call TRBD2 (5 bases). This CDR3 contains 14 residues. Germline loops: CDR1 SGHKS, CDR2 YYEKEE (reference sequence). Trimming stripped 2 bases from V and 2 bases from J, with 10 bases between. The CDR3 sequence: CASSFLRTQETQYF. CDR3 DNA sequence: TGTGCCAGCAGCTTTTTAAGGACTCAAGAGACCCAGTACTTC.

J is TRBJ2-7 and V is TRBV6-4; possibly TRBD2 for D (5 bases). V lost 3 bases and J 3 bases, leaving 15 bases between the germline ends. The CDR3 is 15 amino acids. Germline CDR1 MRHNA, CDR2 SNTAGT. CDR3 protein: CASSDVPSLLYEQYF. The CDR3 DNA reads as TGTGCCAGCAGTGATGTTCCTAGCTTGCTCTACGAGCAGTACTTC.

This clone has only a few counts. This chain connects TRBV27 to TRBJ2-7; 11 bases are a match to TRBD2. Trimming at V came to 7 bases and at J to 7 bases, leaving 12 bases not matched to a gene. In germline, CDR1 is MNHEY, CDR2 SMNVEV (reference sequence). CDR3 length equals 15 residues. CDR3 nucleotide sequence: TGTGCCAGCACCACAGTAGCGGGAGGGCCACGGGAGCAGTACTTC. Residues: CASTTVAGGPREQYF.